This T cell receptor beta chain originates from a study of T cells in localized non-small cell lung cancer. Assay: immunoSEQ multiplex PCR; the TCRdb copy retains only in-frame clones and omits some. The sample yields over 6,000 clones, about 15% seen once. This clone was picked up a small number of times. The CDR3 has 14 amino acids. J was trimmed by 0 bases and V by 5 bases; bases with no gene match: 0. Per the germline V gene, CDR1 is SGHNT and CDR2 is YENEEA. The receptor comes from a male donor at least 60 years old with stage II squamous cell lung carcinoma. The chain couples TRBV11-3 to TRBJ2-7; TRBD1 agrees at 11 bases. This specimen consisted of normal lung tissue next to the tumor, obtained before any cancer treatment. CDR3 loop: CASSGQGASYEQYF. CDR3 coding DNA: TGTGCCAGCAGCGGACAGGGGGCCTCCTACGAGCAGTACTTC. The entire variable domain, with the rest obtained from reference TRBV11-3 and TRBJ2-7, is as follows: EAGVVQSPRYKIIEKKQPVAFWCNPISGHNTLYWYLQNLGQGPELLIRYENEEAVDDSQLPKDRFSAERLKGVDSTLKIQPAELGDSAVYLCASSGQGASYEQYFGPGTRLTVT.